This T cell receptor beta chain emerged from a study of shared clonotypes between healthy human individuals (dated by TCRdb to 2020 to 2022). About the investigation overall: Three men and a couple of women, aged 18 to 49 years, made up the cohort. Per donor, three plates each were used for CD4 naive and CD4 memory, two for CD8 naive, and one for CD8 memory. To estimate repertoire size and how much clonotype sharing occurs between individuals, the study deeply sequenced the blood TCR repertoires of about five healthy adults. Between about 0.9 and 9 billion PBMCs per donor were obtained by leukapheresis. Different laboratories and diverse techniques were used to prepare libraries and sequence TCR repertoires, to increase sequencing depth and limit assay-specific biases. Broader findings and caveats from the paper: Even with the large sequencing depth, rarefaction of the sorted-subset datasets indicated that sequencing was incomplete. About 5% of naive CD4, 3.5% of naive CD8, 2.3% of memory CD4, and approximately 0.39% of memory CD8 clonotypes were shared across a few donors. Estimated clonotype richness was generally larger for naive than for memory subsets. Higher generation probabilities were observed for clonotypes shared by all four sorted-subset donors than for non-shared clonotypes. Sampling was restricted to blood, and TCR repertoires in tissue are likely to differ from TCR repertoires in blood. The genetic and exposure-history diversity represented was limited by the small number of donors. Pairwise subsampling led to the expectation that sequencing depth would affect the degree of clonotype sharing among donors.

CDR1 and CDR2, looked up from the germline V gene (reference sequence), are SEHNR and FQNEAQ. Spanning cysteine to phenylalanine, the CDR3 consists of 17 amino acids. Only CDR3 DNA remains: 51 bases, in frame from the first base. V is clipped by 5 bases and J by 5 bases, and the sequence between their germline boundaries is 22 bases long. Using the deep immunoSEQ assay, TCR CDR3 regions were amplified from genomic DNA by multiplex PCR. Extracted genomic DNA from each cell subset was distributed evenly across all wells of several immunoSEQ 96-well plates, and each plate was treated as a replicate. For sorted subsets, around 0.2 ug of genomic DNA, equivalent to 25,000 to 35,000 T cell genomes, went into each replicate PCR. Purified libraries were measured with a Qubit 3.0 fluorometer, size-checked on a Bioanalyzer 2100, and measured again with the KAPA Library Quantification kit. Every immunoSEQ 96-well plate was sequenced on a dedicated single-read 150-cycle Illumina NextSeq 550 flow cell. Concerning the study's data processing: Because the immunoSEQ output included only junctional sequences and no quality scores, the filtering could not be the same as the filtering used for full-length reads. Sequences were annotated with PyIR, a Python wrapper for IgBLAST v1.9, and V/J genes and CDR3 were assigned using IMGT germline references. Reads were filtered out if the reads had weak V/J assignments (E-value above 1e-6), no CDR3, stop codons, out-of-frame junctions, or ambiguous translated residues. V3J clonotypes were defined as sequences sharing an identical inferred V gene, J gene, and CDR3 amino acid sequence. The percentage overlap between two repertoires was calculated by dividing the number of shared unique clonotypes by the size of the smaller repertoire. Richness of each repertoire was evaluated using RTK rarefaction, the Chao1 estimator, and Recon v2.1 estimates of unobserved clonotypes. OLGA was used to compute generation probabilities for all TCRbeta clonotypes that the gDNA method yielded from a handful of donors. TCRdb mirrors the immuneACCESS table, restricted to in-frame sequences. Some clones are absent from its copies; in checked studies, under half trace to an unresolved V gene, and the reason for the others is unknown. D and trimming were read from the DNA, whereas the V and J calls and clone size are those reported in that table. The sample profile shows millions of clones; 85% to 95% of them were found once. The ten largest clonotypes hold under 0.15% of the sample.

The donors were healthy, HIV-negative adults who had no recently reported acute infections or vaccinations. Every donor was a Caucasian adult residing in Nashville, Tennessee, USA. Magnetic negative selection was used to enrich CD4+ T cells, after which naive cells were positively selected on CD45RA and the negative fraction became the memory subset. Blood was collected by leukapheresis, and PBMCs were isolated by Ficoll-Histopaque density gradient centrifugation and then cryopreserved in liquid nitrogen vapor phase. Analytical flow cytometry was used to check the purity and quantity of every magnetically sorted T cell population. Genomic DNA was isolated from every sorted fraction and measured by UV absorbance on a Nanodrop 2000c. Regarding this clone: Its antigen is not yet known. Within one base of it there is no much larger clone, and no base qualities were kept.

The rearrangement combines TRBV7-9 with TRBJ2-1, and the D gene may be TRBD1, 5 bases matching. The sequenced sample consisted of naive CD4+ T cells sorted from blood. The label giving this sample's cell subset or site can be read as: CD45RA+ positively selected. This receptor was obtained from a man aged 18 to 29 in good health. The CDR3: CASSPPLRRGLHNEQFF. The DNA sequence reads TGTGCCAGCAGCCCCCCCCTAAGAAGGGGCCTCCACAATGAGCAGTTCTTC. The reference TRBV7-9 and TRBJ2-1 proteins fill in what lies around the CDR3, so the full variable domain reads DTGVSQNPRHKITKRGQNVTFRCDPISEHNRLYWYRQTLGQGPEFLTYFQNEAQLEKSRLLSDRFSAERPKGSFSTLEIQRTEQGDSAMYLCASSPPLRRGLHNEQFFGPGTRLTVL.